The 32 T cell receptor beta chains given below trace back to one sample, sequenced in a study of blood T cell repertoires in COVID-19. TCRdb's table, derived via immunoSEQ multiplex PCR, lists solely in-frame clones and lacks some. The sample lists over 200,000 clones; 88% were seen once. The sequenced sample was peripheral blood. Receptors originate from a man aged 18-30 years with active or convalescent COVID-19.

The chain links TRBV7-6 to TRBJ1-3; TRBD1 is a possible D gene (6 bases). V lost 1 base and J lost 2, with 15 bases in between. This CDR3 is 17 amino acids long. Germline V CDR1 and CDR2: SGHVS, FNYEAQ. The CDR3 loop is CASSLVSGTLTGNTIYF. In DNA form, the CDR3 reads TGTGCCAGCAGCTTAGTATCAGGGACACTCACTGGAAACACCATATATTTT. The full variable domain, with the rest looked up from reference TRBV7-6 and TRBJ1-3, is GAGVSQSPRYKVTKRGQDVALRCDPISGHVSLYWYRQALGQGPEFLTYFNYEAQQDKSGLPNDRFSAERPEGSISTLTIQRTEQRDSAMYRCASSLVSGTLTGNTIYFGEGSWLTVV.

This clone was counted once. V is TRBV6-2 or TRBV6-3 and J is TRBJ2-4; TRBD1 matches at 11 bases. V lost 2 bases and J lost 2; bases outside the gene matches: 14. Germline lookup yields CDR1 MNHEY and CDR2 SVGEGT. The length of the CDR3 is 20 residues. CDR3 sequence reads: CASSYGGQGAAGVTKNIQYF. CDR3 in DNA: TGTGCCAGCAGTTACGGTGGACAGGGGGCAGCGGGGGTGACCAAAAACATTCAGTACTTC.

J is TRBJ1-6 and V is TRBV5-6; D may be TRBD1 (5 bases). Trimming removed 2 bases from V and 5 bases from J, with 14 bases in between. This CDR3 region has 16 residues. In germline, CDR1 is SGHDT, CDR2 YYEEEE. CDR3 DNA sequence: TGTGCCAGCAGCTTATCGAGTGGGGGGGATAATTCACCCCTCCACTTT. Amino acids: CASSLSSGGDNSPLHF.

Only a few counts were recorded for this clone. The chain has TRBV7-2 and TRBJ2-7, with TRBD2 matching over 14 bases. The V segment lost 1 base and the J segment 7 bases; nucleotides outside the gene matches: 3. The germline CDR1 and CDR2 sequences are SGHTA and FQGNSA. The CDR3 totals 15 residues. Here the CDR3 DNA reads TGTGCCAGCAGCTTAGGTCGGACTAGCGGGAGGGAGCAGTACTTC. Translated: CASSLGRTSGREQYF.

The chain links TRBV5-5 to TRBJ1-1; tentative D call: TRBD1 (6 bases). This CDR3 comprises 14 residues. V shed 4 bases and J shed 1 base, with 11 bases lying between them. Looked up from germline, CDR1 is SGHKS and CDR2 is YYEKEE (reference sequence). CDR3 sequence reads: CASSGTGRNTEAFF. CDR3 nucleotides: TGTGCCAGCAGCGGTACAGGGAGGAACACTGAAGCTTTCTTT.

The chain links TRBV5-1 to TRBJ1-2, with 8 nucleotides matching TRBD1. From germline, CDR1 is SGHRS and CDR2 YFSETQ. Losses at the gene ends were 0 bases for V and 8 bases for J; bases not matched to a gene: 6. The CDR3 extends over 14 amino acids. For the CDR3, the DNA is TGCGCCAGCAGCTTGGGACAGGGGTCGGGCGGCTACACCTTC. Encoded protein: CASSLGQGSGGYTF.

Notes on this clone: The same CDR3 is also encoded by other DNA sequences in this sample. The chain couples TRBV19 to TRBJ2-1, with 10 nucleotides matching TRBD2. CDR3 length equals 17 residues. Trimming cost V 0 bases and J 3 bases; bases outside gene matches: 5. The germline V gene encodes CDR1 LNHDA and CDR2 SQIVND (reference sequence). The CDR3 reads CASSIDLASGSYNEQFF. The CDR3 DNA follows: TGTGCCAGTAGTATAGACTTGGCTAGCGGGAGCTACAATGAGCAGTTCTTC.

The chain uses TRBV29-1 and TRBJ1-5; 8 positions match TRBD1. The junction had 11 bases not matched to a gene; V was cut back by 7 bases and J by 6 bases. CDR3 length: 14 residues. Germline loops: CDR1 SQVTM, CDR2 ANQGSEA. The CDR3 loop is CSARTGSLGQPQHF. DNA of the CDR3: TGCAGCGCCCGGACAGGGAGCCTAGGTCAGCCCCAGCATTTT. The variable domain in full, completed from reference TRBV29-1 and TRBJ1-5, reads SAVISQKPSRDICQRGTSLTIQCQVDSQVTMMFWYRQQPGQSLTLIATANQGSEATYESGFVIDKFPISRPNLTFSTLTVSNMSPEDSSIYLCSARTGSLGQPQHFGDGTRLSIL.

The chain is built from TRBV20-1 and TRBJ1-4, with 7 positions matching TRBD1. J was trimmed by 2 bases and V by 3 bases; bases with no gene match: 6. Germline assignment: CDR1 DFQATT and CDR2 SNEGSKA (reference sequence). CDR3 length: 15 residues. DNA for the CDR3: TGCAGTGCTAGTGGACAGGCCTTTACTAATGAAAAACTGTTTTTT. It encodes CSASGQAFTNEKLFF.

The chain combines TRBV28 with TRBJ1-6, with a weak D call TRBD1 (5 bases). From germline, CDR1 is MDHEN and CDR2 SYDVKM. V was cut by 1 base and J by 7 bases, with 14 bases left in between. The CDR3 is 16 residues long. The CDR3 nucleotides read TGTGCCAGCAGTTTATTGGGGGGTTCCCTAAATTCACCCCTCCACTTT. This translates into CASSLLGGSLNSPLHF.

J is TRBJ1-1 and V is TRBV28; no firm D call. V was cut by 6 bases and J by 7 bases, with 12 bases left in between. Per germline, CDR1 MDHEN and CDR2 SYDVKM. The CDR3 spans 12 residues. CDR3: CASSTRRIEAFF. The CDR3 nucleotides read TGTGCCAGCAGCACCCGGAGAATTGAAGCTTTCTTT.

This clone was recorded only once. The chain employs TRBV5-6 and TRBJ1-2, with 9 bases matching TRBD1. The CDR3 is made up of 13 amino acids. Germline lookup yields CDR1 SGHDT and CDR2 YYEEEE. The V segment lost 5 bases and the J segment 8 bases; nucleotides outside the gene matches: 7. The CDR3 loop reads CASRRTGEAGYTF. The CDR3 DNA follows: TGTGCCAGCAGGCGGACAGGGGAGGCCGGCTACACCTTC. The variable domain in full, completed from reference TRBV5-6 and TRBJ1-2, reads DAGVTQSPTHLIKTRGQQVTLRCSPKSGHDTVSWYQQALGQGPQFIFQYYEEEERQRGNFPDRFSGHQFPNYSSELNVNALLLGDSALYLCASRRTGEAGYTFGSGTRLTVV.

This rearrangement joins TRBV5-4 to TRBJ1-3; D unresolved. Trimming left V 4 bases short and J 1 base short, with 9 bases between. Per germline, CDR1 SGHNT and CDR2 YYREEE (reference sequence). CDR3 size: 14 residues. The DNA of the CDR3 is TGTGCCAGCAGCGTCGACTCTTCTGGAAACACCATATATTTT. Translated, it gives CASSVDSSGNTIYF.

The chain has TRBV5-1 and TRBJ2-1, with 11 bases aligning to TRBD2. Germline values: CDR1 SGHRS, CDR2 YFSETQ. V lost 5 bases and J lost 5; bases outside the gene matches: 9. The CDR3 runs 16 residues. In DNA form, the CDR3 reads TGCGCCAGCAGTCTTGCTAGCGGGAGGTTGAACAATGAGCAGTTCTTC. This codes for CASSLASGRLNNEQFF.

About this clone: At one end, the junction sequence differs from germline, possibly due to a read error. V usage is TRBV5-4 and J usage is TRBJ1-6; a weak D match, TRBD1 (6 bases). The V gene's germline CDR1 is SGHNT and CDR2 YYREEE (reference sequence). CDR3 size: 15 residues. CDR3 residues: CASSFSGGYDSPLHF. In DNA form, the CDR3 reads TGTGCCAGCAGCTTTAGTGGGGGCTATGATTCACCCCTCCACTTT.

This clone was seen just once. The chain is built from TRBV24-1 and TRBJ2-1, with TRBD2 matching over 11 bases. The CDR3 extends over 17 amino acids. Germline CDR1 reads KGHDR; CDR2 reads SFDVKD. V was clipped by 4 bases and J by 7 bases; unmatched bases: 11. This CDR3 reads CATSDPRISGRGNEQFF. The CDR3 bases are TGTGCCACCAGTGACCCTCGAATTAGCGGGAGGGGGAATGAGCAGTTCTTC.

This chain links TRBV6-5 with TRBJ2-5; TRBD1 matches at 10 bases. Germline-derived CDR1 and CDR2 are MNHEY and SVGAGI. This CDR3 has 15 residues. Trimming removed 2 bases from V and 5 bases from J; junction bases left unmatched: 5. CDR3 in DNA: TGTGCCAGCAGTTACGCGGACAGGGGGTGGGAGACCCAGTACTTC. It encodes CASSYADRGWETQYF.

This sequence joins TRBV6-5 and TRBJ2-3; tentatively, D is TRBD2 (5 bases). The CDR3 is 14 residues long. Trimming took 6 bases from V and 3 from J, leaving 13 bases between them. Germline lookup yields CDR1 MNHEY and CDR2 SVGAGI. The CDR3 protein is CASSIGLATDTQYF. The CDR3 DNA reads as TGTGCCAGCAGCATAGGTCTAGCAACAGATACGCAGTATTTT.

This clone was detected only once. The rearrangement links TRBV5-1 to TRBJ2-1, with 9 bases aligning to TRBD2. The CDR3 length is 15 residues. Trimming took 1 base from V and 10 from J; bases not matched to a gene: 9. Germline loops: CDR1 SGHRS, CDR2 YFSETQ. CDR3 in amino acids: CASSLSGTSIIEQFF. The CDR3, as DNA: TGCGCCAGCAGCTTGAGTGGGACTAGCATCATCGAGCAGTTCTTC.

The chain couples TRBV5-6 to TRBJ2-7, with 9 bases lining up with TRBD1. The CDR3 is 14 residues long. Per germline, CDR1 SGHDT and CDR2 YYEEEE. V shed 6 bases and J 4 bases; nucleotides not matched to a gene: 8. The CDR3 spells CASNRDRAKYEQYF. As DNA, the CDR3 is TGTGCCAGCAACAGGGACAGGGCCAAATACGAGCAGTACTTC.

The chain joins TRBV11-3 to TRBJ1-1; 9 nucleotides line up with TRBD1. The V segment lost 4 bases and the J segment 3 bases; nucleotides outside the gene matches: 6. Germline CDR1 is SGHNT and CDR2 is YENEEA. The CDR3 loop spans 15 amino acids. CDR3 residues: CASSSGWTGDTEAFF. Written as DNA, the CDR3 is TGTGCCAGCAGCTCCGGGTGGACAGGGGACACTGAAGCTTTCTTT.

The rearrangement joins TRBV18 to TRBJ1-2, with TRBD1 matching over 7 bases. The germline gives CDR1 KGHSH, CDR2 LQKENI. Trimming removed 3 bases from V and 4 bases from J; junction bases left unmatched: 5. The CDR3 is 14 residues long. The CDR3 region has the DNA TGTGCCAGCTCACCCGGGACAGCCATCTATGGCTACACCTTC. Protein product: CASSPGTAIYGYTF.

The CDR3 DNA reads as TGTGCCAGCAGCTTGGGGGGACTAGGAGGCCCCTACGAGCAGTACTTC. Its translation is CASSLGGLGGPYEQYF. The chain uses TRBV11-2 and TRBJ2-7; 8 bases map to TRBD2. Germline V gene data show CDR1 as SGHAT and CDR2 as FQNNGV. The CDR3 runs 16 residues. After removal of 3 bases from V and 2 bases from J, the junction contained 9 bases not matched to a gene. The full variable domain, in which reference TRBV11-2 and TRBJ2-7 provide the parts outside the CDR3, is EAGVAQSPRYKIIEKRQSVAFWCNPISGHATLYWYQQILGQGPKLLIQFQNNGVVDDSQLPKDRFSAERLKGVDSTLKIQPAKLEDSAVYLCASSLGGLGGPYEQYFGPGTRLTVT.

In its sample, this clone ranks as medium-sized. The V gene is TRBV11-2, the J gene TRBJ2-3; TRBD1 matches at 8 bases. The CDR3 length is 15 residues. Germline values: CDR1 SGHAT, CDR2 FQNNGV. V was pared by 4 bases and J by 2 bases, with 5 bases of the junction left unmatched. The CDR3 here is CASSSRTGFTDTQYF. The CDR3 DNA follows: TGTGCCAGCAGCTCACGGACAGGGTTCACAGATACGCAGTATTTT. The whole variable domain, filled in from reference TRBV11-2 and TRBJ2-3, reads EAGVAQSPRYKIIEKRQSVAFWCNPISGHATLYWYQQILGQGPKLLIQFQNNGVVDDSQLPKDRFSAERLKGVDSTLKIQPAKLEDSAVYLCASSSRTGFTDTQYFGPGTRLTVL.

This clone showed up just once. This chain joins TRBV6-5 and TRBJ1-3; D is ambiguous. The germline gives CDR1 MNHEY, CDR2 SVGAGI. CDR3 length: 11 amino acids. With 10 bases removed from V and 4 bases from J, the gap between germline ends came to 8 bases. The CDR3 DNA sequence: TGTGCCACCCGCCGGGGAAACACCATATATTTT. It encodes CATRRGNTIYF.

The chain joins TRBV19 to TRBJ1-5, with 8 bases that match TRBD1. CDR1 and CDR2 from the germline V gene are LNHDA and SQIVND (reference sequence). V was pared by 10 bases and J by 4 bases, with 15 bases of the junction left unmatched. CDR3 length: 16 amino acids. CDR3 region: CATHIRTGKTNQPQHF. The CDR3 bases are TGTGCCACCCACATCCGGACAGGGAAAACTAATCAGCCCCAGCATTTT.

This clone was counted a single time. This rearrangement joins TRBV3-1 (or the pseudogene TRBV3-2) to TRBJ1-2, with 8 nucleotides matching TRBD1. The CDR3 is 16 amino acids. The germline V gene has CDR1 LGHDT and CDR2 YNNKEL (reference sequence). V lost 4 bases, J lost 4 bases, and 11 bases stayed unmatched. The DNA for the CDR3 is TGTGCCAGCAGCCTAGGGGACAGGCCCATGTCCTATGGCTACACCTTC. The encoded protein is CASSLGDRPMSYGYTF.

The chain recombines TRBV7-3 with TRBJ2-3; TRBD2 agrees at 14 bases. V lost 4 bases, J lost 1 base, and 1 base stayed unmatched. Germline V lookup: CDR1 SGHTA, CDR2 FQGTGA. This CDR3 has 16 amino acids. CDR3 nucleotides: TGTGCCAGCAGCTCGGGACTAGCGGGAGGCACAGATACGCAGTATTTT. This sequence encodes CASSSGLAGGTDTQYF.

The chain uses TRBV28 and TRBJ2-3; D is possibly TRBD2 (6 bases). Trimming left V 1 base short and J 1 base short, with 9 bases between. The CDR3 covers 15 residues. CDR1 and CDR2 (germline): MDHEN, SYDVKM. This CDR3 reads CASSLLAGRTDTQYF. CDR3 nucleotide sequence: TGTGCCAGCAGTTTATTGGCGGGGCGCACAGATACGCAGTATTTT.

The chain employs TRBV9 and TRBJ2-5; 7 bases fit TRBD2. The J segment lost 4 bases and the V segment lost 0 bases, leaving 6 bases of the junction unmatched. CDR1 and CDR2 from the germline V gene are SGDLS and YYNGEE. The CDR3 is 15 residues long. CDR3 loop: CASSVEGGSRETQYF. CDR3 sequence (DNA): TGTGCCAGCAGCGTAGAGGGCGGGAGCCGAGAGACCCAGTACTTC.

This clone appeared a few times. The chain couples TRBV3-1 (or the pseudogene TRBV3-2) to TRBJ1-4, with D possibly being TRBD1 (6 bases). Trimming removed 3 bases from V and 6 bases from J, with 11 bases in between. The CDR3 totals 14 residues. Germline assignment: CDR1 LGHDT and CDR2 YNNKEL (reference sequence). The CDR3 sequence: CASSHGQIDEKLFF. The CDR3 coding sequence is TGTGCCAGCAGCCACGGACAGATAGATGAAAAACTGTTTTTT.

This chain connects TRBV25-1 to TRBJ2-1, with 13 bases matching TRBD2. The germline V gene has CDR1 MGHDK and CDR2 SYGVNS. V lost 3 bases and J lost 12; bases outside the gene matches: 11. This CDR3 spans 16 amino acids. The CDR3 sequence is CASSDPGTSGTTGQFF. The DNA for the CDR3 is TGTGCCAGCAGTGACCCTGGGACTAGCGGGACGACGGGGCAGTTCTTC.